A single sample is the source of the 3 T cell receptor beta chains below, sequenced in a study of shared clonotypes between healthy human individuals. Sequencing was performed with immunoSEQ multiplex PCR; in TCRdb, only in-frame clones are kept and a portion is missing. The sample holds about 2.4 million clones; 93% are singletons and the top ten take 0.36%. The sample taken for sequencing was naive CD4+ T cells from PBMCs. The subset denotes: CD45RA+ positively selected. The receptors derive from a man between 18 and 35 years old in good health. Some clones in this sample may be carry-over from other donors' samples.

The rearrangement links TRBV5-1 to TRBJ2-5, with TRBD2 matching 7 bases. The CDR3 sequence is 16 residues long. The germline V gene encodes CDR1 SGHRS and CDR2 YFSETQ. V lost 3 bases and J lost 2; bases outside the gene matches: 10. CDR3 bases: TGCGCCAGCAGCTACCTAGTGAGCGGGACTCAAGAGACCCAGTACTTC. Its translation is CASSYLVSGTQETQYF.

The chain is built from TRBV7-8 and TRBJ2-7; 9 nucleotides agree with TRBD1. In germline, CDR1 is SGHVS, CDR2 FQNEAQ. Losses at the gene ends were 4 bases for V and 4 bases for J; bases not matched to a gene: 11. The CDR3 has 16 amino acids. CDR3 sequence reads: CASSSGGQGKMYEQYF. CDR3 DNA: TGTGCCAGCAGCTCAGGGGGACAGGGAAAAATGTACGAGCAGTACTTC.

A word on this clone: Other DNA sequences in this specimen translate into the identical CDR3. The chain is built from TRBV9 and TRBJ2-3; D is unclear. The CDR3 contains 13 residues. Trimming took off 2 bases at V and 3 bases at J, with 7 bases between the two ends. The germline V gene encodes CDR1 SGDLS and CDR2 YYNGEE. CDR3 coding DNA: TGTGCCAGCAGCGTTGGTTTTACAGATACGCAGTATTTT. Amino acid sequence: CASSVGFTDTQYF.